This passage covers 9 T cell receptor beta chains from one sample sequenced in a study of blood T cell repertoires in COVID-19. Sequencing used immunoSEQ multiplex PCR; TCRdb keeps in-frame clones, though not all of them. The table shows 280,000 or so clones, with over 75% occurring only once. Material: peripheral blood. The receptor source for this set is a woman in her sixties with acute or convalescent COVID-19.

The chain uses TRBV28 and TRBJ2-5; 13 bases match TRBD2. Germline V gives CDR1 MDHEN, CDR2 SYDVKM. CDR3 length: 16 residues. J lost 1 base, V lost 5 bases, and 4 bases had no gene match. CDR3 nucleotides: TGTGCCAGCAGTCATGGACTAGCGGGGGCCCAAGAGACCCAGTACTTC. It yields the protein CASSHGLAGAQETQYF.

The rearrangement joins TRBV7-9 to TRBJ1-5; the match to TRBD1 covers 7 bases. Unmatched junction bases numbered 6, after V lost 5 bases and J lost 2 bases. CDR3 length equals 15 residues. Germline V lookup: CDR1 SEHNR, CDR2 FQNEAQ (reference sequence). CDR3 DNA sequence: TGTGCCAGCAGCCCCAACAGGGGTGGCAATCAGCCCCAGCATTTT. Protein product: CASSPNRGGNQPQHF.

This clone was observed once. CDR3 DNA sequence: TGTGCCAGCAGTTTGGGTCTGGGGACTTGGGCAGATACGCAGTATTTT. Residues: CASSLGLGTWADTQYF. V is TRBV27 and J is TRBJ2-3, with D possibly TRBD2 on 6 matching bases. V gave up 3 bases and J gave up 4 bases, with 17 bases separating them. The CDR3 extends over 16 amino acids. CDR1 is MNHEY, CDR2 SMNVEV, per germline (reference sequence).

The rearrangement uses TRBV6-2 or TRBV6-3 and TRBJ1-5, with TRBD1 matching over 9 bases. Germline CDR1 is MNHEY and CDR2 is SVGEGT. The CDR3 totals 14 residues. The V gene end was trimmed by 6 bases and the J gene end by 6 bases; junction bases not matched to a gene: 6. This CDR3 reads CASSFGQGSQPQHF. The CDR3 DNA is TGTGCCAGCAGCTTCGGACAGGGGTCTCAGCCCCAGCATTTT.

The chain recombines TRBV24-1 with TRBJ2-1; D might be TRBD1 (5 bases). V lost 1 base, J lost 6 bases, and 12 bases lay in between. Germline CDR1 and CDR2: KGHDR and SFDVKD. The CDR3 contains 15 residues. CDR3 sequence (DNA): TGTGCCACCAGTGATTTCGGGCAGGGTTCCAATGAGCAGTTCTTC. Protein product: CATSDFGQGSNEQFF.

This rearrangement joins TRBV4-2 to TRBJ1-4; no reliable D call. V lost 1 base to trimming and J lost 4 bases, with 10 bases between them. The CDR3 is 15 amino acids. Germline CDR1 reads LGHNA; CDR2 reads YNFKEQ. CDR3 coding DNA: TGTGCCAGCAGCCAAGTTGGCCAGGTTAATGAAAAACTGTTTTTT. This encodes CASSQVGQVNEKLFF.

The chain carries TRBV6-2 or TRBV6-3 and TRBJ2-1; 8 positions match TRBD2. CDR3 length: 15 residues. V shed 5 bases and J 0 bases; nucleotides not matched to a gene: 3. Germline-derived CDR1 and CDR2 are MNHEY and SVGEGT. The CDR3 DNA sequence: TGTGCCAGCAGTAATAGCGGGATCTCCTACAATGAGCAGTTCTTC. This sequence encodes CASSNSGISYNEQFF.

This clone has a single count. J is TRBJ1-6 and V is TRBV12-3 or TRBV12-4; D is ambiguous. The CDR3 extends over 12 amino acids. The V and J ends lost 6 bases and 9 bases respectively, with 9 bases between them. The CDR3 coding sequence is TGTGCCAGCAGCTATAATGGTTCACCCCTCCACTTT. This encodes CASSYNGSPLHF.

This chain connects TRBV27 to TRBJ2-7, with a weak D call TRBD1 (6 bases). The germline V gene has CDR1 MNHEY and CDR2 SMNVEV (reference sequence). The CDR3 consists of 16 residues. The V gene lost 6 bases and the J gene lost 1 base, with 19 bases spanning the gap. The chain's CDR3 is CASSNNRASESYEQYF. CDR3 coding DNA: TGTGCCAGCAGCAATAACAGGGCAAGTGAGTCCTACGAGCAGTACTTC.